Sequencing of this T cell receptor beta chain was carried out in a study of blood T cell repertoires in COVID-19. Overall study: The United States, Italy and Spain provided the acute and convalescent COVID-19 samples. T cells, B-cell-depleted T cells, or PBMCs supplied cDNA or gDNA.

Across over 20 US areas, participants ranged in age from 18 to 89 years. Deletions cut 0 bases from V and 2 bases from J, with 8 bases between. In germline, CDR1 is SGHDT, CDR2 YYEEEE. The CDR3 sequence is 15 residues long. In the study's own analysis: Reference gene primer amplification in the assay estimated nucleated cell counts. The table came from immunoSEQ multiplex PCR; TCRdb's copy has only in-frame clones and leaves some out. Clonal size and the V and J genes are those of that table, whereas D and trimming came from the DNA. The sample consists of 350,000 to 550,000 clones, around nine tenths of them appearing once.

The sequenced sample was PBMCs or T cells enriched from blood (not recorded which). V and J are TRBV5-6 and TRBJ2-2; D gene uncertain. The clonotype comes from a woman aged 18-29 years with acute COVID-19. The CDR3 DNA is TGTGCCAGCAGCTTGGACGAGGCCAACACCGGGGAGCTGTTTTTT. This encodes CASSLDEANTGELFF.